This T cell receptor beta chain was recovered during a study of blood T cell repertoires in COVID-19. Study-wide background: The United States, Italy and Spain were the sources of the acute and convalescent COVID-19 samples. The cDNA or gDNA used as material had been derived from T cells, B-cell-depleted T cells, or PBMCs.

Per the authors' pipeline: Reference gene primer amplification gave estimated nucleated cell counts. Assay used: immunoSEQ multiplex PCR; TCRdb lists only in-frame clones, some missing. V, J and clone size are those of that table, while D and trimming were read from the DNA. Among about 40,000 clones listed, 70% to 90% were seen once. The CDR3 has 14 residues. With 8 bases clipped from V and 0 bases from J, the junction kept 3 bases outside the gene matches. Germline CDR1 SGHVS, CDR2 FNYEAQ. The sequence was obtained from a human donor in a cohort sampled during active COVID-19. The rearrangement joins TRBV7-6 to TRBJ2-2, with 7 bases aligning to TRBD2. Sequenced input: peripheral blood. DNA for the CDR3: TGTGCCAGCCGGCGGGGGTCGAACACCGGGGAGCTGTTTTTT. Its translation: CASRRGSNTGELFF.